There are a few counts of the clone carrying this TCR beta chain. Its antigen is still unknown. The PCR made use of 60 Vbeta and 13 Jbeta primers. Sequencing was performed with immunoSEQ multiplex PCR; in TCRdb, only in-frame clones are kept and a portion is missing. The data hold roughly 90,000 clones, with approximately 85% observed a single time. The data were taken from a study of cytomegalovirus exposure and HLA in healthy donors. Study information: Earlier results showed 117 million unique TCR beta sequences derived from 150 million to 200 million T cells.

V dropped 3 bases and J dropped 1 base, with 22 bases sitting between them. The CDR3 runs 18 residues. The germline V gene encodes CDR1 LNHDA and CDR2 SQIVND (reference sequence). Study-level points and caveats: CMV serostatus was the sole immune exposure information available.

The receptor was derived from a man between 25 and 39 years old in good health and CMV-seropositive. Sequencing was carried out using PBMCs. The V call is TRBV19, the J call TRBJ2-7, with a possible D match to TRBD1 (6 bases). CDR3 in amino acids: CASSIGGMSETRSYEQYF. CDR3 in DNA: TGTGCCAGTAGTATTGGGGGCATGAGTGAGACGCGATCCTACGAGCAGTACTTC.